Shown below are 30 T cell receptor beta chains from a single sample sequenced in a study of spatial heterogeneity in lung cancer. Each CDR3 protein is one row after TCRdb ran MiXCR on the 5' RACE reads. The sample shows nearly 95,000 distinct CDR3 sequences, 15% to 20% of them seen only once. Time point given: blood at routine non-recurrence follow-up after resection. The sample in question was PBMCs, obtained at follow-up. The receptor set was obtained from a male donor with early-stage non-small cell lung cancer.

The V gene is TRBV30, the J gene TRBJ1-5; D is unresolved. Between the trimmed V and J ends, which lost 0 bases and 3 bases, there was a span of 21 bases. Germline lookup yields CDR1 GTSNPN and CDR2 SVGIG (reference sequence). The CDR3 spans 18 residues. In nucleotides, the CDR3 is TGTGCCTGGAGTGTACCGGGAGGGATATCGCCTGACAATCAGCCCCAGCATTTT. This sequence encodes CAWSVPGGISPDNQPQHF.

This clonotype was seen a handful of times. The chain couples TRBV7-2 to TRBJ2-4; no reliable D call. Germline V gene lookup returns CDR1 SGHTA and CDR2 FQGNSA. V was trimmed by 0 bases and J by 2 bases, leaving 5 bases between them. The CDR3 totals 14 residues. The CDR3 reads CASSLAGPKNIQYF. The CDR3 DNA is TGTGCCAGCAGCTTAGCAGGGCCCAAAAACATTCAGTACTTC.

This sequence joins TRBV20-1 and TRBJ2-1; D call uncertain. Germline V lookup: CDR1 DFQATT, CDR2 SNEGSKA (reference sequence). The CDR3 is 15 residues long. Trimming took off 0 bases at V and 0 bases at J, with 9 bases between the two ends. The CDR3 reads CSAREGASSYNEQFF. The CDR3 coding sequence is TGCAGTGCTAGAGAGGGCGCTAGCTCCTACAATGAGCAGTTCTTC.

This clonotype was counted a few times. This sequence joins TRBV5-1 and TRBJ2-1, with D perhaps matching TRBD2 (6 bases). Trimming removed 7 bases at V and 5 bases at J, with 10 bases between. CDR1 and CDR2 (germline): SGHRS, YFSETQ. The CDR3 covers 12 residues. The CDR3 spells CASGTPDNEQFF. CDR3 in DNA: TGCGCCAGCGGGACTCCCGACAATGAGCAGTTCTTC. Together with reference TRBV5-1 and TRBJ2-1, the CDR3 gives the full variable domain: KAGVTQTPRYLIKTRGQQVTLSCSPISGHRSVSWYQQTPGQGLQFLFEYFSETQRNKGNFPGRFSGRQFSNSRSEMNVSTLELGDSALYLCASGTPDNEQFFGPGTRLTVL.

CDR3 loop: CSARRGQAEGKLFF. In DNA form, the CDR3 reads TGCAGTGCTAGGAGGGGACAGGCAGAAGGAAAACTGTTTTTT. This chain links TRBV20-1 with TRBJ1-4, with 8 bases lining up with TRBD1. Germline loops: CDR1 DFQATT, CDR2 SNEGSKA (reference sequence). The CDR3 length is 14 residues. Unmatched junction bases numbered 10, after V lost 3 bases and J lost 10 bases.

This clonotype was detected only a few times. V is TRBV7-8 and J is TRBJ2-2, with 7 bases aligning to TRBD1. The length of the CDR3 is 16 residues. The ends lost 3 bases at V and 0 bases at J; junction bases unmatched: 4. Germline CDR1 reads SGHVS; CDR2 reads FQNEAQ. CDR3 in DNA: TGTGCCAGCAGCTTTCTAGGGACAGCGAACACCGGGGAGCTGTTTTTT. Its translation: CASSFLGTANTGELFF.

V gene TRBV14 combines with J gene TRBJ2-2, with TRBD2 identical over 9 bases. This CDR3 comprises 15 residues. The germline V gene encodes CDR1 SGHDN and CDR2 FVKESK. J lost 9 bases, V lost 0 bases, and 5 bases had no gene match. The CDR3: CASSQDASGARELFF. The CDR3 DNA is TGTGCCAGCAGCCAAGATGCTAGCGGGGCCCGGGAGCTGTTTTTT.

This clonotype has a handful of counts. CDR3 in DNA: TGCGCCAGCAGCCAGGGGGACAGCCTGCAGGGCTACACCTTC. Amino acid sequence: CASSQGDSLQGYTF. The V call is TRBV4-3, the J call TRBJ1-2, with 7 bases that match TRBD1. The CDR3 covers 14 residues. Germline lookup yields CDR1 LGHNA and CDR2 YSLEER. V trimming: 3 bases; J trimming: 8 bases; junction bases outside the gene matches: 9.

The J gene is TRBJ2-1, the V gene TRBV3-1, with a weak D call TRBD2 (6 bases). This CDR3 region has 15 residues. Germline-derived CDR1 and CDR2 are LGHDT and YNNKEL (reference sequence). The V end lost 4 bases, the J end lost 9 bases, and 19 bases lay between the germline ends. This chain's CDR3 is CASSPMVGGGIEQFF. As DNA, the CDR3 is TGTGCCAGCAGCCCGATGGTGGGTGGGGGGATTGAGCAGTTCTTC.

The chain couples TRBV4-3 to TRBJ2-1; D is undetermined. The CDR3 loop spans 15 amino acids. The V and J ends lost 0 bases and 7 bases respectively, with 13 bases between them. Per germline, CDR1 LGHNA and CDR2 YSLEER. CDR3 nucleotides: TGCGCCAGCAGCCAAGATCGAAGTGGGGTGAATGAGCAGTTCTTC. Amino acid sequence: CASSQDRSGVNEQFF.

The sample holds many counts of this clonotype. V and J are TRBV2 and TRBJ1-5; possibly TRBD1 for D (5 bases). CDR1 is SNHLY and CDR2 is FYNNEI in the germline V gene. Trimming took off 2 bases at V and 6 bases at J, with 17 bases between the two ends. This CDR3 region has 16 residues. As DNA, the CDR3 is TGTGCCAGCAGTGAATCCTATCAGGGAGGAAGTCAGCCCCAGCATTTT. It yields the protein CASSESYQGGSQPQHF.

A few counts support this clonotype. V usage is TRBV7-9 and J usage is TRBJ2-3, with D maybe TRBD2 (5 bases). The CDR3 is 16 amino acids. The V gene lost 2 bases and the J gene lost 1 base, with 13 bases spanning the gap. Germline V lookup: CDR1 SEHNR, CDR2 FQNEAQ (reference sequence). The CDR3 sequence is CASSLTRVKGTDTQYF. CDR3 nucleotide sequence: TGTGCCAGCAGCTTAACGCGGGTTAAGGGCACAGATACGCAGTATTTT.

The chain carries TRBV7-9 and TRBJ2-7; D call uncertain. Germline values: CDR1 SEHNR, CDR2 FQNEAQ (reference sequence). V lost 5 bases, J lost 3 bases, and 8 bases lay in between. This CDR3 comprises 12 residues. Here the CDR3 DNA reads TGTGCCAGCAGCCCAACCAGCTACGAGCAGTACTTC. Residues: CASSPTSYEQYF. Full variable domain (outside the CDR3, taken from reference TRBV7-9 and TRBJ2-7): DTGVSQNPRHKITKRGQNVTFRCDPISEHNRLYWYRQTLGQGPEFLTYFQNEAQLEKSRLLSDRFSAERPKGSFSTLEIQRTEQGDSAMYLCASSPTSYEQYFGPGTRLTVT.

This clonotype was seen ten or more times. The rearrangement joins TRBV12-3 or TRBV12-4 to TRBJ1-1; D gene unclear. With 6 bases removed from V and 1 base from J, the gap between germline ends came to 9 bases. The CDR3 runs 13 residues. The CDR3 nucleotides are TGTGCCAGCAGCCTATCAACGAACACTGAAGCTTTCTTT. Translation gives CASSLSTNTEAFF.

This clonotype was seen many times. This sequence joins TRBV6-5 and TRBJ1-1; no clear D gene. The CDR3 totals 15 residues. Trimming left V 6 bases short and J 1 base short, with 15 bases between. CDR1 MNHEY and CDR2 SVGAGI come from the germline V gene. CDR3 in DNA: TGTGCCAGCAGACCGGGTCTGGTGGGGAACACTGAAGCTTTCTTT. Translating it yields CASRPGLVGNTEAFF.

This clonotype was seen a handful of times. This chain links TRBV7-2 with TRBJ1-2; D is undetermined. Germline CDR1 is SGHTA and CDR2 is FQGNSA. The CDR3 length is 14 residues. The V gene lost 5 bases and the J gene lost 6 bases, with 16 bases spanning the gap. The CDR3 loop is CASSQSGSRDGYTF. The CDR3 bases are TGTGCCAGCAGCCAATCGGGCTCTAGGGATGGCTACACCTTC.

The gene calls are TRBV12-3 or TRBV12-4 and TRBJ2-5, with 8 positions matching TRBD2. V was clipped by 4 bases and J by 2 bases; unmatched bases: 24. CDR3 size: 21 residues. In DNA form, the CDR3 reads TGTGCCAGCAGTTCAGCCCCCCTTCGGCCGATCGAGCGGGAGAGACAAGAGACCCAGTACTTC. Protein: CASSSAPLRPIERERQETQYF.

The V gene is TRBV7-2, the J gene TRBJ1-2, with D unclear. CDR3 length equals 14 residues. The germline V and J ends were trimmed by 5 bases and 4 bases, with 14 bases remaining between them. Germline V gene lookup returns CDR1 SGHTA and CDR2 FQGNSA. CDR3 bases: TGTGCCAGCAGCCCCCTCGACACCTCCTATGGCTACACCTTC. Protein product: CASSPLDTSYGYTF. Based on the CDR3 plus reference TRBV7-2 and TRBJ1-2, the full variable domain is GAGVSQSPSNKVTEKGKDVELRCDPISGHTALYWYRQSLGQGLEFLIYFQGNSAPDKSGLPSDRFSAERTGGSVSTLTIQRTQQEDSAVYLCASSPLDTSYGYTFGSGTRLTVV.

V is TRBV30 and J is TRBJ1-3; D is ambiguous. V shed 1 base and J shed 4 bases, with 5 bases lying between them. The CDR3 totals 12 residues. Germline CDR1 GTSNPN, CDR2 SVGIG (reference sequence). CDR3 bases: TGTGCCTGGAGTGGCTCGGGAAACACCATATATTTT. Translated, it gives CAWSGSGNTIYF. The whole variable domain, remainder taken from reference TRBV30 and TRBJ1-3, is SQTIHQWPATLVQPVGSPLSLECTVEGTSNPNLYWYRQAAGRGLQLLFYSVGIGQISSEVPQNLSASRPQDRQFILSSKKLLLSDSGFYLCAWSGSGNTIYFGEGSWLTVV.

The chain joins TRBV29-1 to TRBJ1-3; 8 bases map to TRBD1. J lost 3 bases, V lost 5 bases, and 12 bases had no gene match. The CDR3 length is 16 residues. The germline CDR1 and CDR2 sequences are SQVTM and ANQGSEA. The CDR3, as DNA: TGCAGCGTTCTTCCCGAGACAGGGGTCCGTGGAAACACCATATATTTT. It specifies CSVLPETGVRGNTIYF. The full variable domain, with the rest looked up from reference TRBV29-1 and TRBJ1-3, is SAVISQKPSRDICQRGTSLTIQCQVDSQVTMMFWYRQQPGQSLTLIATANQGSEATYESGFVIDKFPISRPNLTFSTLTVSNMSPEDSSIYLCSVLPETGVRGNTIYFGEGSWLTVV.

This clonotype was counted ten times or more. This chain uses TRBV6-2 or TRBV6-3 with TRBJ2-5; D unclear. Germline V gene lookup returns CDR1 MNHEY and CDR2 SVGEGT. The length of the CDR3 is 12 residues. The ends were cut back, 2 bases at V and 5 bases at J, with 6 bases in the middle. The CDR3 here is CASSYGKETQYF. The CDR3 nucleotides are TGTGCCAGCAGTTACGGGAAGGAGACCCAGTACTTC.

A single count supports this clonotype. At one boundary the junction diverges from the germline segment, which might be a read error. The chain carries TRBV7-6 and TRBJ2-5, with 11 bases that match TRBD2. The CDR3 contains 15 residues. The V gene's germline CDR1 is SGHVS and CDR2 FNYEAQ. The CDR3 sequence is CAGSLVGTSGETQYF. The CDR3 nucleotides are TGTGCCGGCAGCTTAGTGGGGACTAGCGGAGAGACCCAGTACTTC.

As regards this clonotype: This may come from a read error, since a much larger clone is one base off. The chain is built from TRBV6-2 or TRBV6-3 and TRBJ2-2, with D possibly matching TRBD1 (5 bases). The CDR3 contains 14 residues. The germline gives CDR1 MNHEY, CDR2 SVGEGT. The CDR3 DNA reads TGTGCCAGCAGCCGTGACAGATACACCGCGGAGCTGTTTTTT. Amino acids: CASSRDRYTAELFF.

In this sample, this clonotype turned up many times. The chain carries TRBV6-5 and TRBJ2-3, with 16 bases that match TRBD2. V gave up 0 bases and J gave up 5 bases; unmatched junction bases: 5. CDR3 length: 18 residues. CDR1 is MNHEY, CDR2 SVGAGI, per germline. DNA for the CDR3: TGTGCCAGCAGTTACTCCGGGACTAGCGGGAGGGCCTTAGATACGCAGTATTTT. Translation gives CASSYSGTSGRALDTQYF.

This clonotype turned up a few times. This chain joins TRBV20-1 and TRBJ2-3, with no clear D. V lost 6 bases, J lost 0 bases, and 13 bases lay in between. The CDR3 sequence is 14 residues long. Germline V lookup: CDR1 DFQATT, CDR2 SNEGSKA (reference sequence). The CDR3 DNA is TGCAGTGCAGTCCACGAAACTAGCACAGATACGCAGTATTTT. It specifies CSAVHETSTDTQYF.

This clonotype came up a few times. This sequence joins TRBV20-1 and TRBJ2-5; TRBD2 matches 12 bases. The J segment lost 5 bases and the V segment lost 4 bases, leaving 5 bases of the junction unmatched. This CDR3 comprises 14 residues. The germline gives CDR1 DFQATT, CDR2 SNEGSKA (reference sequence). CDR3 DNA: TGCAGTGCTACCGGGACTAGCGGGTTGGAGACCCAGTACTTC. This translates into CSATGTSGLETQYF.

The rearrangement links TRBV7-2 to TRBJ1-6; no firm D call. The ends were cut back, 6 bases at V and 0 bases at J, with 12 bases in the middle. The germline V gene has CDR1 SGHTA and CDR2 FQGNSA. CDR3 length: 16 amino acids. CDR3 loop: CASSSRQSSYNSPLHF. In DNA form, the CDR3 reads TGTGCCAGCAGTTCTCGGCAGAGCTCCTATAATTCACCCCTCCACTTT.

This sequence joins TRBV19 and TRBJ1-5; D not resolved. In germline, CDR1 is LNHDA, CDR2 SQIVND (reference sequence). V was clipped by 6 bases and J by 4 bases, with 16 bases between them. CDR3 length equals 15 residues. CDR3 bases: TGTGCCAGTAGCACCCGGGTCGAAACAAATCAGCCCCAGCATTTT. Translating it yields CASSTRVETNQPQHF.

This clonotype was observed a few times. This chain links TRBV9 with TRBJ2-3; a possible D gene is TRBD2 (5 bases). The CDR3 spans 15 residues. Trimming stripped 4 bases from V and 2 bases from J, with 14 bases between. Germline CDR1 and CDR2: SGDLS and YYNGEE. The DNA for the CDR3 is TGTGCCAGCAGCTCCCAGACTATCTCCACAGATACGCAGTATTTT. Residues: CASSSQTISTDTQYF.

In the case of this clonotype: Since a much larger clone is just one base distant, this may be a read error. The rearrangement uses TRBV12-3 or TRBV12-4 and TRBJ2-3; 9 nucleotides line up with TRBD2. This CDR3 is 15 amino acids long. The V gene end was trimmed by 2 bases and the J gene end by 10 bases; junction bases not matched to a gene: 10. CDR3 sequence: CASSLNAGGPDSQYF. In DNA, the CDR3 is TGTGCCAGCAGTTTAAACGCGGGGGGGCCTGATTCGCAGTATTTT.